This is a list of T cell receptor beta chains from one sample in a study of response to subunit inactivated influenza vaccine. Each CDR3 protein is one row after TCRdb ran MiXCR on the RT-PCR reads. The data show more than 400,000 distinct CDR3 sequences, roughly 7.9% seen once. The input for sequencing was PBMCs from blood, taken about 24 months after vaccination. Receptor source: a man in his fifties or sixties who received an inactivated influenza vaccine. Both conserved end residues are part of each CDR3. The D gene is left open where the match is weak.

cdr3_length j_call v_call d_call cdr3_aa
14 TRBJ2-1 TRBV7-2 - CASSLGQARNEQFF
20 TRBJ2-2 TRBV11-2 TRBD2 CASSFGLAGAQFANTGELFF
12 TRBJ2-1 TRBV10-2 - CASSDLYNEQFF
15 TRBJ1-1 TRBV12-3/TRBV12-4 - CASSSFFGQGTEAFF
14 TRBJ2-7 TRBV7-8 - CASSLGPFAYEQYF
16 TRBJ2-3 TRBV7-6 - CASSSPRDFPPDTQYF
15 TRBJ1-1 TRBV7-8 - CASSPGWGRGAEAFF
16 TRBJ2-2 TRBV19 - CASSTLAVSNTGELFF
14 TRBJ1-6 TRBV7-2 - CASSPPLAASPLHF
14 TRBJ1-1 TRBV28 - CASSNAGSGGHAFF
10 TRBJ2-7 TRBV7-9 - CASGGTEQYF
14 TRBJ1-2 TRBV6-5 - CASSYSTVGDGYTF
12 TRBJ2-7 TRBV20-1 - CSASVGPYEQYF
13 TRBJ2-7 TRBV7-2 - CASSLARQNEQYF
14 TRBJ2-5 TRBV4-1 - CASSRGRLQETQYF
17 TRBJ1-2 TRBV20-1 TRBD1 CSARPRDRSASDYGYTF
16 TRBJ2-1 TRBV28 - CASSLVWGALLQEQFF
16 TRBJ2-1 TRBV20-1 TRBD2 CSAPKISGSLAGEQFF
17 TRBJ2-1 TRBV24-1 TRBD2 CATSDVASGSSYNEQFF
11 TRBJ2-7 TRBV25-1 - CASSENHEQYF
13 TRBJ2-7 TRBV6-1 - CASSGTFSYEQYF
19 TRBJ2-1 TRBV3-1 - CASSRGGGIQVTSYNEQFF
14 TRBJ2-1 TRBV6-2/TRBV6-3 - CASSYSFVNNEQFF
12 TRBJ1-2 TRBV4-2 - CASSQDRGSYTF
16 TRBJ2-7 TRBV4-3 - CASSQDLAASSYEQYF
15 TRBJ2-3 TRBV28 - CASSLLQEITDTQYF
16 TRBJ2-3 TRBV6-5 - CASSYSPWEIGDTQYF
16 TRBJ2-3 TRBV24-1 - CATSASGGIPTDTQYF
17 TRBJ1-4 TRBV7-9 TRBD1 CASSLTPGQELGEKLFF